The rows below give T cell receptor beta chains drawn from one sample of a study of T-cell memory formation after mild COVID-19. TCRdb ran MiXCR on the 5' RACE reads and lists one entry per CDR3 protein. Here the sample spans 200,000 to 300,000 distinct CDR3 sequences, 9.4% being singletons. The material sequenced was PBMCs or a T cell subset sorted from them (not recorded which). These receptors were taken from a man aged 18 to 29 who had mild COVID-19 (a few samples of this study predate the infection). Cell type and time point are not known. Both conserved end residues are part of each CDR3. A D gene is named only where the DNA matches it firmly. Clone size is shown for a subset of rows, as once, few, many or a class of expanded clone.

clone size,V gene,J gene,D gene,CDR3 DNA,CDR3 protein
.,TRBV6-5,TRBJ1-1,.,TGTGCCAGCAGACACCAGGGCGGTGAAGCTTTCTTT,CASRHQGGEAFF
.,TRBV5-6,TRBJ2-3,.,TGTGCCAGCAGCTTGGACAGGCGTGCAGATACGCAGTATTTT,CASSLDRRADTQYF
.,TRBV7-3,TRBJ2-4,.,TGTGCCAGAAGCGAAGACAGCCTACAAGCCAAAAACATTCAGTACTTC,CARSEDSLQAKNIQYF
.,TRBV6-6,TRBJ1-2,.,TGTGCCAGCAGTTACTCTTCCGAAGACTATGGCTACACCTTC,CASSYSSEDYGYTF
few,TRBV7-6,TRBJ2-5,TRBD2,TGTGCCAGCACCCGACTAGCCGAGACCCAGTACTTC,CASTRLAETQYF
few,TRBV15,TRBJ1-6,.,TGTGCCACCAGGGGAGAGGGCCTAGGGTCACCCCTCCACTTT,CATRGEGLGSPLHF
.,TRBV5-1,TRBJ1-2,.,TGCGCCAGCAGCGGCAGGGGTGGCTACACCTTC,CASSGRGGYTF
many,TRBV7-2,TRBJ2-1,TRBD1,TGTGCCAGCAGCGATAATTTCCGGGACAGGCATTGTGAGCAGTTCTTC,CASSDNFRDRHCEQFF
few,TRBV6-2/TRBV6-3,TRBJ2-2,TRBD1,TGTGCCAGCAGTAAGGCCGGGACAGGCACCGGGGAGCTGTTTTTT,CASSKAGTGTGELFF
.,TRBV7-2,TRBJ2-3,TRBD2,TGTGCCAGCAGCTTAGTGGGGACTAGCGGGTTTCGCGATACGCAGTATTTT,CASSLVGTSGFRDTQYF
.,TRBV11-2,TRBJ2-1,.,TGTGCCAGCAGCTCAACAAGCGGACCCTACAATGAGCAGTTCTTC,CASSSTSGPYNEQFF
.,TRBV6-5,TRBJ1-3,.,TGTGCCAGCACCACAGGGTTGGCTGGAAACACCATATATTTT,CASTTGLAGNTIYF
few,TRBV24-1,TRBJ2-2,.,TGTGCCACCAGGACAGCGAACACCGGGGAGCTGTTTTTT,CATRTANTGELFF
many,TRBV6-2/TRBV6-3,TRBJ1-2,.,TGTGCCAGCAGTTACACCGGACCCTATGGCTACACCTTC,CASSYTGPYGYTF
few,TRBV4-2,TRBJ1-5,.,TGTGCCAGCAGCTCCGACAGACGCAATCAGCCCCAGCATTTT,CASSSDRRNQPQHF
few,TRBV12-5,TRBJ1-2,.,TGTGCTAGTGGTTTGGTCGGAGGTACCTATGGCTACACCTTC,CASGLVGGTYGYTF
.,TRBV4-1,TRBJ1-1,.,TGCGCCAGCAGACAGACAGAAGGAGGAAACACTGAAGCTTTCTTT,CASRQTEGGNTEAFF
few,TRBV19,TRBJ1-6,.,TGTGCCAGTAGTCAACGCCTGGGTTCACCCCTCCACTTT,CASSQRLGSPLHF
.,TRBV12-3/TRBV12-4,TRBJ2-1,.,TGTGCCAGCAGTTTCTTGCGGGGAGTTGATGAGCAGTTCTTC,CASSFLRGVDEQFF
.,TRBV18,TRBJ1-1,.,TGTGCCAGCTCACCCCAGGGCGTAGTGGGCACTGAAGCTTTCTTT,CASSPQGVVGTEAFF
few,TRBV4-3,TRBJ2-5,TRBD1,TGCGCCAGCAGCCAAGGCAACAGGGGAGAGACCCAGTACTTC,CASSQGNRGETQYF
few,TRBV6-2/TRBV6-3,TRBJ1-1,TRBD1,TGTGCCAGCAGGGGACAGGGGTTGGGCAAGAACACTGAAGCTTTCTTT,CASRGQGLGKNTEAFF
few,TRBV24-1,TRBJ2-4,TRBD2,TGTGCCACCAGTGATTCGACTAGCGGGGGGAGCACTCAGTACTTC,CATSDSTSGGSTQYF
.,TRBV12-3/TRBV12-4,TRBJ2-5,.,TGTGCCAGCAGCTCCTCCTACGGGACCCAGTACTTC,CASSSSYGTQYF
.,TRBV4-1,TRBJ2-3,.,TGCGCCAGCAGCCAAAGTGTTGGCAGGGCTAGCACAGATACGCAGTATTTT,CASSQSVGRASTDTQYF
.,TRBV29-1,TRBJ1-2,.,TGCAGCGTTGAAAATCGGCATGGCTACACCTTC,CSVENRHGYTF
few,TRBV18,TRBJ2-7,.,TGTGCCAGCTCCCCGGAGGGGTCCGGATACGAGCAGTACTTC,CASSPEGSGYEQYF
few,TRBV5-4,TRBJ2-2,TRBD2,TGTGCCAGCAGCCAGTACATACATAGCGGGGGGGCCAACACCGGGGAGCTGTTTTTT,CASSQYIHSGGANTGELFF
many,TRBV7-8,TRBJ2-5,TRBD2,TGTGCCAGCAGACAAAGCGGGGCTACCCGGGAGACCCAGTACTTC,CASRQSGATRETQYF
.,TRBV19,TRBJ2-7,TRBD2,TGTGCCAGTAACGGGGGGAACTCCTACGAGCAGTACTTC,CASNGGNSYEQYF
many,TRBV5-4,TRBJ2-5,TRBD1,TGTGCCAGCAGCTTACAGGGGGCGCTGGAGACCCAGTACTTC,CASSLQGALETQYF
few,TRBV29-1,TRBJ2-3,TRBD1,TGCAGCGTCCCTTGGACAGGGGTCGGCACAGATACGCAGTATTTT,CSVPWTGVGTDTQYF
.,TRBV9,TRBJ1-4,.,TGTGCCAGCAGCACCCACTGGGCAGGGAGGGAAAAACTGTTTTTT,CASSTHWAGREKLFF
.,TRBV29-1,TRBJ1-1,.,TGCAGCGTTGACCCCCAGTTGAACACTGAAGCTTTCTTT,CSVDPQLNTEAFF
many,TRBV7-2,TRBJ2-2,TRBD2,TGTGCCAGCAGCTTAAGAAGCGGGGGGAACACCGGGGAGCTGTTTTTT,CASSLRSGGNTGELFF
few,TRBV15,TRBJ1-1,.,TGTGCCACCAGCAGAGATGTATGGGACGGACTGAACACTGAAGCTTTCTTT,CATSRDVWDGLNTEAFF
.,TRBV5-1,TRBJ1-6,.,TGCGCCAGCAGCTTGGCGAAGCGGGGCTCCCCATCTTCACCCCTCCACTTT,CASSLAKRGSPSSPLHF
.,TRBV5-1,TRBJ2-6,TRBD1,TGCGCCAGCAGCCCCACGACAGGGCCATCTGGGGCCAACGTCCTGACTTTC,CASSPTTGPSGANVLTF
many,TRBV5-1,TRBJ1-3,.,TGCGCCAGCAGCTTGGTTTCTGGAATAGCGGGAAACACCATATATTTT,CASSLVSGIAGNTIYF
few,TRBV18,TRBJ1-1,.,TGTGCCAGCTCACCACGGGACACTACTGAAGCTTTCTTT,CASSPRDTTEAFF
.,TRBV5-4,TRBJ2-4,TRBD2,TGTGCCAGCAGCTTCGGCGGGGGGGCCGAAAACATTCAGTACTTC,CASSFGGGAENIQYF
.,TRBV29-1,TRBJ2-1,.,TGCAGCGTGAAAACCGGACGCTCGCATGAGCAGTTCTTC,CSVKTGRSHEQFF
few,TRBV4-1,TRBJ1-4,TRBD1,TGCGCCAGCAGCCAGGGGACAGGGGATGAAAAACTGTTTTTT,CASSQGTGDEKLFF
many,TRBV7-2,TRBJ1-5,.,TGTGCCAGCAGCTTAGGGATGGATCAGCCCCAGCATTTT,CASSLGMDQPQHF
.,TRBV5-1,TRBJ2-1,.,TGCGCCAGCAGCCTGCGTAGACCGACTGGGACCGGGCAGTTCTTC,CASSLRRPTGTGQFF
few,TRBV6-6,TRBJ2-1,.,TGTGCCAGCAGTTACGAGGGGCCCTCCTACAATGAGCAGTTCTTC,CASSYEGPSYNEQFF
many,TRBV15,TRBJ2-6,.,TGTGCCACCAGCAGAGTAGGAGGGGCTGGGGCCAACGTCCTGACTTTC,CATSRVGGAGANVLTF
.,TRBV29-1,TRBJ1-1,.,TGCAGCGTTGAAACCACCCCGGGGTTAAGGACTGAAGCTTTCTTT,CSVETTPGLRTEAFF
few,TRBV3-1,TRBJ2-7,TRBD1,TGTGCCAGCAGCCCTGGGACAGGCAACTACGAGCAGTACTTC,CASSPGTGNYEQYF
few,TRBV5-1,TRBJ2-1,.,TGCGCCAGCAGCCGCCGGGGGACGGATGAGCAGTTCTTC,CASSRRGTDEQFF
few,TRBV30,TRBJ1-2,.,TGTGCCTGGGGACGCGCAGGTGAATTAAACTATGGCTACACCTTC,CAWGRAGELNYGYTF
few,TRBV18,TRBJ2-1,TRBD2,TGTGCCAGCTCACCATCCAGCGGGGGGGGCAATGAGCAGTTCTTC,CASSPSSGGGNEQFF